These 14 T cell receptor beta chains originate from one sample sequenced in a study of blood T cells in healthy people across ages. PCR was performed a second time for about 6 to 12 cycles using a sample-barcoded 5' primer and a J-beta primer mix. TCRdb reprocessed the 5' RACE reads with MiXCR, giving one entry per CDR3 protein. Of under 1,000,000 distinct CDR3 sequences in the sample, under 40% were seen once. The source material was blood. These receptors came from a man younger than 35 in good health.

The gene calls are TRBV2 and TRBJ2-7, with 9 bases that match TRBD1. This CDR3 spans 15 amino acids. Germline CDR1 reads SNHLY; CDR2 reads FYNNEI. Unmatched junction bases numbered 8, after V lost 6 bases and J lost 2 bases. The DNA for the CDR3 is TGTGCCAGCAGGGCCTTGGACAGGGGAGCCTACGAGCAGTACTTC. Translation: CASRALDRGAYEQYF.

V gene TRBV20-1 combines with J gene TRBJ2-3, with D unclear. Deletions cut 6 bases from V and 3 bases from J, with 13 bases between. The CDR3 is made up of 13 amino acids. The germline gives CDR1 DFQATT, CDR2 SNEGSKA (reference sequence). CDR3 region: CSASFRSTDTQYF. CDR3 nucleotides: TGCAGTGCAAGCTTTCGCTCGACAGATACGCAGTATTTT.

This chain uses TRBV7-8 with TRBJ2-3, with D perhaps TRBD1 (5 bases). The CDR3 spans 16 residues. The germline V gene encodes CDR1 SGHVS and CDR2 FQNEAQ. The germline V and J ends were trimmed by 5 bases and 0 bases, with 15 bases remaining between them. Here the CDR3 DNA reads TGTGCCAGCAGCCTGTATGACAGAGCTAGCACAGATACGCAGTATTTT. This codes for CASSLYDRASTDTQYF.

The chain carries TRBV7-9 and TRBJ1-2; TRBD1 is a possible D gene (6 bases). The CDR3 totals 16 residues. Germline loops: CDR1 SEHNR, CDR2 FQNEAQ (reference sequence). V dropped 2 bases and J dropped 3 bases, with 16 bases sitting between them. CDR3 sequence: CASSLSYRARHYGYTF. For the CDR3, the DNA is TGTGCCAGCAGCTTAAGCTACAGGGCACGGCACTATGGCTACACCTTC.

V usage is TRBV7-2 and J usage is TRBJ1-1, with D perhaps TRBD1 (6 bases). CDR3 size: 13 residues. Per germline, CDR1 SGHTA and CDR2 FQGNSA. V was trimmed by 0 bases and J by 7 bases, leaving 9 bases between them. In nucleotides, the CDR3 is TGTGCCAGCAGCTTAGCAGGGGGGGATGAAGCTTTCTTT. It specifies CASSLAGGDEAFF. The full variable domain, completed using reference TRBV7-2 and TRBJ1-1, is GAGVSQSPSNKVTEKGKDVELRCDPISGHTALYWYRQSLGQGLEFLIYFQGNSAPDKSGLPSDRFSAERTGGSVSTLTIQRTQQEDSAVYLCASSLAGGDEAFFGQGTRLTVV.

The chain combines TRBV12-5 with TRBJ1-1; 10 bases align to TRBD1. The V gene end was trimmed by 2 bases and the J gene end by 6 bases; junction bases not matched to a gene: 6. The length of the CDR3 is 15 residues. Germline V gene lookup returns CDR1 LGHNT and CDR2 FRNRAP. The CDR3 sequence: CASGLSGTGESEAFF. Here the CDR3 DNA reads TGTGCTAGTGGTTTGTCCGGGACAGGGGAATCTGAAGCTTTCTTT.

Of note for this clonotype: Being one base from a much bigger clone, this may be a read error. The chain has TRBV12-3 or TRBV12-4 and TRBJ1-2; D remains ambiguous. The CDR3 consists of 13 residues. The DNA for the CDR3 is TGTGCCAGCAGCCCGGGAGTGGCCTATGGCCACACCTTC. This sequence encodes CASSPGVAYGHTF.

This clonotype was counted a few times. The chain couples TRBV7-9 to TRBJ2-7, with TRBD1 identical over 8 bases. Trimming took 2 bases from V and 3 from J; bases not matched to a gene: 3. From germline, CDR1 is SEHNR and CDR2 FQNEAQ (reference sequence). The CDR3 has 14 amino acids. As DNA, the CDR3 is TGTGCCAGCAGCTTAACGGGACAGGACTACGAGCAGTACTTC. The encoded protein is CASSLTGQDYEQYF.

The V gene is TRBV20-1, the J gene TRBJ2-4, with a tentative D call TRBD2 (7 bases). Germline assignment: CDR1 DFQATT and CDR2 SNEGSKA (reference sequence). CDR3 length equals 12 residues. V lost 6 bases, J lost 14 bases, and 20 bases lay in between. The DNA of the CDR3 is TGCAGTGCAGAAGGGGGGGCTCGCGTAGAGTACTTC. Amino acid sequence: CSAEGGARVEYF.

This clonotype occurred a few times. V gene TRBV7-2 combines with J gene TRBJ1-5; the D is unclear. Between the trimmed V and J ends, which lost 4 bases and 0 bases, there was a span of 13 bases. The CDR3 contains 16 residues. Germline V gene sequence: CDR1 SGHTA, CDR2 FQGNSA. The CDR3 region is CASSWGGPDSNQPQHF. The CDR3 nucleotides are TGTGCCAGCAGCTGGGGTGGGCCGGATAGCAATCAGCCCCAGCATTTT.

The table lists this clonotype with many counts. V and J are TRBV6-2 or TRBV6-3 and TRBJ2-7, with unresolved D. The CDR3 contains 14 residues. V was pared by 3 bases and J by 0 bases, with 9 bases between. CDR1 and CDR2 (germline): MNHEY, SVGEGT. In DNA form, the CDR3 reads TGTGCCAGCAGTTATCTCGCTATCTCCTACGAGCAGTACTTC. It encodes CASSYLAISYEQYF.

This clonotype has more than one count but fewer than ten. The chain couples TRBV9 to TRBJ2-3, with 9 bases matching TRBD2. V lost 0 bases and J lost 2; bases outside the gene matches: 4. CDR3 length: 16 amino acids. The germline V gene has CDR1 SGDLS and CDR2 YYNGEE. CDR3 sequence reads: CASSVGSGGSTDTQYF. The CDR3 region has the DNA TGTGCCAGCAGCGTAGGTAGCGGGGGTTCCACAGATACGCAGTATTTT.

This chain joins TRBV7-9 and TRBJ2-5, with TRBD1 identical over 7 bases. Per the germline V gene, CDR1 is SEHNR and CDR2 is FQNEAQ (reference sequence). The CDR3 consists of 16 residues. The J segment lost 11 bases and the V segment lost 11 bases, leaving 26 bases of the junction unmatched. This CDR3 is CAGSRKPGQHSNEQYF. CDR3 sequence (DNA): TGTGCCGGCTCTCGTAAACCGGGACAGCACTCCAATGAGCAGTACTTC.

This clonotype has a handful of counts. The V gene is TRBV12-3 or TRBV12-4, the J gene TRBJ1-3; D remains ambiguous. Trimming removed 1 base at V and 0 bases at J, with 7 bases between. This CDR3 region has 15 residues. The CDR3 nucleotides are TGTGCCAGCAGTTTAGGAGCCGGCTCTGGAAACACCATATATTTT. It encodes CASSLGAGSGNTIYF.